This note documents a single TCR beta chain sequence. This entry comes from a study of blood T cells in healthy people across ages. The CDR3 length is 16 residues. With 4 bases removed from V and 1 base from J, the gap between germline ends came to 17 bases. From germline, CDR1 is SQVTM and CDR2 ANQGSEA. A sample-barcoded 5' primer and a J-beta primer mix were used in a second PCR of roughly 6 to 12 cycles. TCRdb reprocessed the 5' RACE reads with MiXCR, giving one entry per CDR3 protein. The sample consists of about 1 million distinct CDR3 sequences, 40% to 45% of them appearing once. The V gene is TRBV29-1, the J gene TRBJ2-1; no definite D call. The sequenced sample was blood. The receptor was isolated from an older woman in good health. The chain's CDR3 is CSVVLSQRRSYNEQFF. The CDR3 bases are TGCAGCGTTGTCCTCAGTCAAAGGAGATCCTACAATGAGCAGTTCTTC.